The entry below describes one TCR beta chain. Germline V CDR1 and CDR2: SGDLS, YYNGEE. V lost 0 bases to trimming and J lost 6 bases, with 9 bases between them. This CDR3 is built from 14 residues. Assay: immunoSEQ multiplex PCR; the TCRdb copy retains only in-frame clones and omits some. The data hold around 99,000 clones, with approximately 90% observed a single time. These data originate in a study of control samples from healthy donors and cancer patients. The genes are TRBV9 and TRBJ2-2, with D perhaps TRBD1 (5 bases). Specimen: blood. This TCR was recovered from a human donor in good health. The donor label of this sample is uncertain. Written as DNA, the CDR3 is TGTGCCAGCAGCGTAGTCACAGGCGCCGGGGAGCTGTTTTTT. It is translated as CASSVVTGAGELFF.